These T cell receptor beta chains were read from a single sample in a study of blood T cell repertoires in COVID-19. Using immunoSEQ multiplex PCR, the repertoire was profiled, and TCRdb retains in-frame clones only, with some absent. This sample yields 25,000 to 30,000 clones, of which about 80% are seen a single time; 40% to 55% belongs to the top ten. Sample: peripheral blood. The receptor source for this set is a woman between 65 and 79 years old with acute or convalescent COVID-19. Each CDR3 is given with its conserved first and last residue. D genes are given only for firm matches. The size entry is marked missing in some rows and otherwise reads once, few, many or a size class.

V	D	J	size	CDR3	DNA
TRBV4-1	NA	TRBJ1-3	NA	CASSDTRDSGNTIYF	TGCGCCAGCAGCGATACGCGGGATTCTGGAAACACCATATATTTT
TRBV29-1	TRBD2	TRBJ2-3	NA	CSVDASGGRGFTDTQYF	TGCAGCGTTGACGCCTCGGGGGGGAGGGGCTTCACAGATACGCAGTATTTT
TRBV6-2/TRBV6-3	TRBD1	TRBJ1-6	NA	CASSYLDRENSPLHF	TGTGCCAGCAGTTACCTGGACAGGGAGAATTCACCCCTCCACTTT
TRBV28	TRBD1	TRBJ2-3	NA	CASSSQTGGAADTQYF	TGTGCCAGCAGTAGCCAGACAGGGGGCGCCGCAGATACGCAGTATTTT
TRBV20-1	NA	TRBJ1-2	NA	CSASGTPSNSFYGYTF	TGCAGTGCTAGTGGGACACCTTCAAACTCCTTCTATGGCTACACCTTC
TRBV2	NA	TRBJ2-2	few	CASSGRRGGNTGELFF	TGTGCCAGCAGTGGCCGCAGGGGTGGGAACACCGGGGAGCTGTTTTTT
TRBV5-8	TRBD2	TRBJ2-5	NA	CASRLAGGKETQYF	TGTGCCAGCAGACTAGCGGGAGGGAAAGAGACCCAGTACTTC
TRBV24-1	TRBD2	TRBJ2-1	NA	CATSIAGGPYNEQFF	TGTGCCACCAGCATAGCGGGAGGGCCTTACAATGAGCAGTTCTTC
TRBV3-1/TRBV3-2	TRBD1	TRBJ2-1	NA	CASSHPGTGKRNEQFF	TGTGCCAGCAGCCACCCCGGGACAGGCAAACGCAATGAGCAGTTCTTC
TRBV5-6	TRBD2	TRBJ2-5	NA	CASSLTGTIQETQYF	TGTGCCAGCAGCCTAACCGGGACTATCCAAGAGACCCAGTACTTC
TRBV19	NA	TRBJ2-3	NA	CASSPQGLGTQYF	TGTGCCAGTAGTCCCCAGGGGCTGGGTACGCAGTATTTT
TRBV28	NA	TRBJ1-2	NA	CASSAGRTTGNYGYTF	TGTGCCAGCAGTGCGGGGAGGACGACCGGCAACTATGGCTACACCTTC
TRBV10-2	NA	TRBJ2-5	NA	CASRRGTPAETQYF	TGCGCCAGCAGGAGGGGGACGCCGGCGGAGACCCAGTACTTC
TRBV6-4	TRBD1	TRBJ2-7	NA	CASSREGTGGYEQYF	TGTGCCAGCAGTAGAGAGGGGACAGGGGGGTACGAGCAGTACTTC
TRBV5-1	NA	TRBJ1-3	NA	CASSQDSSSGNTIYF	TGCGCCAGCAGCCAAGACAGCTCCTCTGGAAACACCATATATTTT
TRBV29-1	TRBD2	TRBJ2-2	few	CSVEAGGNTGELFF	TGCAGCGTTGAGGCGGGGGGGAACACCGGGGAGCTGTTTTTT
TRBV5-1	NA	TRBJ2-1	NA	CASSLKGPDTGEQFF	TGCGCCAGCTCTTTAAAGGGCCCGGACACAGGTGAGCAGTTCTTC
TRBV2	TRBD1	TRBJ1-4	NA	CASEGQGANEKLFF	TGTGCCTCCGAGGGGCAGGGGGCTAATGAAAAACTGTTTTTT
TRBV19	NA	TRBJ1-1	NA	CASSIPTPGAFF	TGTGCCAGTAGTATTCCTACCCCAGGAGCTTTCTTT
TRBV6-5	NA	TRBJ2-7	NA	CASSYGGTVSYEQYF	TGTGCCAGCAGTTACGGCGGGACAGTCTCCTACGAGCAGTACTTC
TRBV5-1	TRBD2	TRBJ2-5	once	CASSAGTSKETQYF	TGCGCCAGCAGTGCCGGGACTAGCAAAGAGACCCAGTACTTC
TRBV7-8	TRBD2	TRBJ2-7	NA	CASSLEVTSGYEQYF	TGTGCCAGCAGCTTAGAAGTGACTAGCGGATACGAGCAGTACTTC
TRBV24-1	NA	TRBJ1-1	NA	CATSASSFSEAFF	TGTGCCACCAGTGCCAGTAGCTTCTCTGAAGCTTTCTTT
TRBV7-2	NA	TRBJ2-5	once	CASSPPGITLGGTQYF	TGTGCCAGCAGCCCTCCCGGGATTACGTTGGGAGGGACCCAGTACTTC
TRBV4-3	NA	TRBJ2-1	NA	CASSFGLGNEQFF	TGCGCCAGCAGCTTTGGACTCGGGAATGAGCAGTTCTTC
TRBV28	NA	TRBJ2-7	NA	CASESGAYEQYF	TGTGCCAGCGAATCAGGGGCCTACGAGCAGTACTTC
TRBV4-1	TRBD1	TRBJ2-7	NA	CASSRGMTGGAGDEQYF	TGCGCCAGCAGCCGGGGGATGACAGGGGGCGCGGGAGACGAGCAGTACTTC
TRBV6-5	NA	TRBJ2-1	once	CASRGSEYNEQFF	TGTGCCAGCAGGGGTAGCGAGTACAATGAGCAGTTCTTC
TRBV7-2	NA	TRBJ1-2	NA	CASSSRQLANYGYTF	TGTGCCAGCAGCTCGCGACAGTTAGCTAACTATGGCTACACCTTC
TRBV4-2	NA	TRBJ2-1	NA	CASSQDRGNEQLF	TGTGCCAGCAGCCAAGATCGGGGTAATGAGCAGCTCTTC
TRBV2	NA	TRBJ1-5	NA	CASSATAISNQPQHF	TGTGCCAGCAGCGCTACAGCCATTAGCAATCAGCCCCAGCATTTT
TRBV5-6	NA	TRBJ2-1	NA	CASVTSLGSELYNEQFF	TGTGCCAGCGTCACATCCTTGGGGAGCGAACTTTACAATGAGCAGTTCTTC
TRBV7-9	NA	TRBJ1-6	NA	CASSLEQYNSPLHF	TGTGCCAGCAGCTTAGAACAGTATAATTCACCCCTCCACTTT
TRBV7-9	TRBD1	TRBJ1-1	few	CASSLESAGGLGTEAFF	TGTGCCAGCAGCTTAGAGTCAGCAGGGGGCCTAGGCACTGAAGCTTTCTTT
TRBV10-3	TRBD2	TRBJ2-7	NA	CAISVLAGDYEQYF	TGTGCCATCAGTGTTCTAGCGGGAGACTACGAGCAGTACTTC
TRBV5-1	NA	TRBJ2-7	few	CASSSGDRPYEQYF	TGCGCCAGCAGCTCGGGGGACAGACCCTACGAGCAGTACTTC